The 10 T cell receptor beta chains below come from one sample, sequenced in a study of a mutant IDH1 vaccine in newly diagnosed glioma. Profiling relied on immunoSEQ multiplex PCR, and the TCRdb table lists in-frame clones only, not all of them. Of some 61,000 clones in the sample, 84% were seen once. These TCRs' antigens remain unknown. Time point specified: week 35, safety follow-up. In every dose of vaccine, 300 ug of mutant IDH1 20-mer peptide was given alongside topical imiquimod. The source was PBMCs, collected from a glioma patient whose treatment included an IDH1 peptide vaccine. These receptors were obtained from a man in his late teens or twenties with glioma.

Note on this clone: The same CDR3 can be traced to other DNA sequences in this sample. This chain joins TRBV4-3 and TRBJ2-3; D uncertain. The ends were cut back, 3 bases at V and 1 base at J, with 5 bases in the middle. The CDR3 loop spans 13 amino acids. Germline CDR1 is LGHNA and CDR2 is YSLEER. The CDR3 protein is CASSHRGTDTQYF. The CDR3 bases are TGCGCCAGCAGCCACCGGGGCACAGATACGCAGTATTTT.

The J gene is TRBJ1-2, the V gene TRBV2; TRBD1 agrees at 7 bases. V dropped 7 bases and J dropped 7; count of bases not matched to a gene: 9. Germline CDR1 reads SNHLY; CDR2 reads FYNNEI. CDR3 length equals 13 residues. The chain's CDR3 is CASIQQGLGGYTF. In DNA form, the CDR3 reads TGTGCCAGCATCCAACAGGGGCTCGGTGGCTACACCTTC.

The chain couples TRBV5-1 to TRBJ1-3; unclear D gene. The CDR3 length is 16 residues. Germline V CDR1 and CDR2: SGHRS, YFSETQ. Trimming removed 0 bases at V and 0 bases at J, with 10 bases between. The CDR3 nucleotides are TGCGCCAGCAGCTTGGAGTCGGCGGCCTCTGGAAACACCATATATTTT. Protein product: CASSLESAASGNTIYF.

This CDR3 reads CASSLDPVGGNTGEKLFF. CDR3 nucleotide sequence: TGTGCCAGCAGCTTAGATCCGGTGGGGGGGAACACGGGTGAAAAACTGTTTTTT. The chain uses TRBV7-6 and TRBJ1-4, with D possibly matching TRBD1 (5 bases). Trimming left V 1 base short and J 7 bases short, with 22 bases between. CDR3 size: 18 residues. Germline CDR1 and CDR2: SGHVS and FNYEAQ.

As DNA, the CDR3 is TGTGCCAGCAGTTTAAGGGGATTTGACTATGGCTACACCTTC. Protein: CASSLRGFDYGYTF. The rearrangement links TRBV28 to TRBJ1-2; weak D call: TRBD1 (5 bases). Trimming stripped 2 bases from V and 3 bases from J, with 10 bases between. The CDR3 sequence is 14 residues long. Germline assignment: CDR1 MDHEN and CDR2 SYDVKM.

The chain combines TRBV7-2 with TRBJ2-7; D not certain. V lost 1 base and J 3 bases, leaving 16 bases between the germline ends. From germline, CDR1 is SGHTA and CDR2 FQGNSA. The CDR3 runs to 16 residues. The CDR3 region is CASSLGTGVSSYEQYF. CDR3 nucleotide sequence: TGTGCCAGCAGCTTAGGTACGGGCGTCAGCAGCTACGAGCAGTACTTC.

The gene calls are TRBV25-1 and TRBJ2-5, with unresolved D. Germline values: CDR1 MGHDK, CDR2 SYGVNS. Trimming pared 3 bases from V and 1 base from J, leaving 6 bases between. The CDR3 is made up of 13 amino acids. In nucleotides, the CDR3 is TGTGCCAGCAGTGACTGGTTCCAAGAGACCCAGTACTTC. This sequence encodes CASSDWFQETQYF.

The rearrangement links TRBV5-5 to TRBJ1-2, with D maybe TRBD1 (6 bases). The germline CDR1 and CDR2 sequences are SGHKS and YYEKEE (reference sequence). Trimming took 4 bases from V and 7 from J, leaving 14 bases between them. The CDR3 covers 13 residues. As DNA, the CDR3 is TGTGCCAGCAGCCCGGGGGGGGCCCGTGGCTACACCTTC. Protein product: CASSPGGARGYTF.

This chain uses TRBV7-9 with TRBJ1-1, with D unclear. CDR3 length equals 14 residues. The ends were cut back, 3 bases at V and 6 bases at J, with 14 bases in the middle. Germline CDR1 reads SEHNR; CDR2 reads FQNEAQ (reference sequence). CDR3 bases: TGTGCCAGCAGCTTTAGTACCGGGCCCCCTGAAGCTTTCTTT. The encoded protein is CASSFSTGPPEAFF.

This clone was seen more than once but under ten times. The CDR3, as DNA: TGTGCCACCGCGGATTTTCCGAACACTGAAGCTTTCTTT. Translation: CATADFPNTEAFF. V and J are TRBV19 and TRBJ1-1; D is undetermined. The CDR3 is 13 amino acids. The ends were cut back, 10 bases at V and 1 base at J, with 13 bases in the middle. Germline V gives CDR1 LNHDA, CDR2 SQIVND (reference sequence).